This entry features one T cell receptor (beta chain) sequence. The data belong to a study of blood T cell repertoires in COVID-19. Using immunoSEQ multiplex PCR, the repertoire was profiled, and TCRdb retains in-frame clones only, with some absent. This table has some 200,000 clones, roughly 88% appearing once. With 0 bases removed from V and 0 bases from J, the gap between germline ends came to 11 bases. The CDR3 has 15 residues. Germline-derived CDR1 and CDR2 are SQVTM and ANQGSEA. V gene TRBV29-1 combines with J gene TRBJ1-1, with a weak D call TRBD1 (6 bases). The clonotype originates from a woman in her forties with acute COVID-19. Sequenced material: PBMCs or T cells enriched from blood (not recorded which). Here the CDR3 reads CSVEDWGLLNTEAFF. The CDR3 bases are TGCAGCGTTGAAGATTGGGGGCTATTGAACACTGAAGCTTTCTTT.